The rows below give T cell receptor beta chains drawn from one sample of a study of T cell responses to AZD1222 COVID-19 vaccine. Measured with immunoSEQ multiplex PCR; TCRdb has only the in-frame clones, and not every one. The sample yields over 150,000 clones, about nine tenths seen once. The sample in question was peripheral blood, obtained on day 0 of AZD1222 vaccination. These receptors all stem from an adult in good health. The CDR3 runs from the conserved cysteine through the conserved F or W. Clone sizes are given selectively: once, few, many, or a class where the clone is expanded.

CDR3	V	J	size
CASSEEAETFENSPLHF	TRBV9	TRBJ1-6	once
CASSLAQNSGNTIYF	TRBV7-2	TRBJ1-3	once
CASSRPSGLNTGELFF	TRBV23-1	TRBJ2-2	-
CASSEVRDNEQFF	TRBV2	TRBJ2-1	-
CASRSIPNYGYTF	TRBV12-3/TRBV12-4	TRBJ1-2	-
CASSWDRVALGNTEAFF	TRBV5-6	TRBJ1-1	-
CASSLGWAGELFF	TRBV7-7	TRBJ2-2	once
CASEQGVSEQYF	TRBV25-1	TRBJ2-7	-
CASTSPPGYGYTF	TRBV19	TRBJ1-2	-
CASSLGTGARDGYTF	TRBV3-1/TRBV3-2	TRBJ1-2	few
CASRPGLAGTGELFF	TRBV5-1	TRBJ2-2	-
CASSIAPRISGNTIYF	TRBV19	TRBJ1-3	-
CASSFSLNTEAFF	TRBV11-3	TRBJ1-1	-
CASKNLGEETQYF	TRBV6-5	TRBJ2-5	once
CASSLTGRETQYF	TRBV5-6	TRBJ2-5	-
CAWATPPGFNEQFF	TRBV30	TRBJ2-1	-
CAISKRGKDYEQYF	TRBV10-3	TRBJ2-7	-
CASSLAGLAQFF	TRBV28	TRBJ2-1	-
CASRAGPNQPQHF	TRBV7-2	TRBJ1-5	-
CASTPWAAQETQYF	TRBV6-6	TRBJ2-5	-
CASNLGLAGPTDTQYF	TRBV7-8	TRBJ2-3	-
CASSPRLAGANEQFF	TRBV9	TRBJ2-1	-
CASSFMTSEADTQYF	TRBV7-2	TRBJ2-3	-
CASSLDRAGMEKLFF	TRBV5-1	TRBJ1-4	-
CASSSRTRVDTGELFF	TRBV7-2	TRBJ2-2	-
CASSRDWDTEAFF	TRBV12-3/TRBV12-4	TRBJ1-1	-
CARDLPGGRSLSYEQYF	TRBV19	TRBJ2-7	-
CASSFSQGREQYF	TRBV27	TRBJ2-7	few
CASRGTGVTEAFF	TRBV6-5	TRBJ1-1	-
CASSYRATRGETQYF	TRBV9	TRBJ2-5	-
CASSWDRGQDGYTF	TRBV5-4	TRBJ1-2	-